Sequencing of this T cell receptor (beta chain) was carried out in a study of blood T cell repertoires in COVID-19. Study-level information: Both acute and convalescent COVID-19 samples were obtained from the United States, Italy and Spain. Nucleic acid was either cDNA or gDNA, and it came from T cells, B-cell-depleted T cells, or PBMCs.

Original analysis: Amplification of reference gene primers provided the estimated nucleated cell counts. Generated by immunoSEQ multiplex PCR, the TCRdb table keeps only in-frame clones and is missing some. Clone size and V and J calls were adopted from that table, with D and trimming inferred from the DNA. In the table there are about 120,000 clones, 80% to 90% of which are singletons. Trimming removed 3 bases from V and 6 bases from J, with 9 bases in between. The CDR3 runs 12 residues. Sequenced material: peripheral blood. This rearrangement joins TRBV12-3 or TRBV12-4 to TRBJ2-7; no firm D call. The clonotype was recovered from a human donor in a cohort sampled during active COVID-19. The CDR3 loop reads CASSLATSEQYF. The DNA for the CDR3 is TGTGCCAGCAGTTTGGCGACAAGCGAGCAGTACTTC.